The 6 T cell receptor beta chains below were found in one sample sequenced in a study of cytomegalovirus exposure and HLA in healthy donors. The PCR ran on 60 Vbeta and 13 Jbeta primers. Assay: immunoSEQ multiplex PCR; the TCRdb copy retains only in-frame clones and omits some. The sample carries approximately 170,000 clones, approximately 72% recorded once. Sequenced sample: PBMCs. Receptor source: a man aged 50-59 years in good health and CMV-seronegative.

The chain couples TRBV19 to TRBJ1-2, with 7 bases matching TRBD1. With 3 bases clipped from V and 4 bases from J, the junction kept 5 bases outside the gene matches. This CDR3 region has 14 residues. CDR1 and CDR2 from the germline V gene are LNHDA and SQIVND (reference sequence). The CDR3: CASSIPGQAYGYTF. The CDR3 region has the DNA TGTGCCAGTAGTATCCCCGGACAGGCCTATGGCTACACCTTC.

A few counts support this clone. J is TRBJ2-5 and V is TRBV5-1; TRBD2 aligns across 14 bases. V shed 4 bases, J shed 7 bases, and the junction held 9 bases outside the gene matches. The V gene's germline CDR1 is SGHRS and CDR2 YFSETQ. This CDR3 is built from 16 residues. DNA of the CDR3: TGCGCCAGCAGCACCCGACTAGCGGGGGGGCAGGTGACCCAGTACTTC. Its translation is CASSTRLAGGQVTQYF.

This sequence joins TRBV5-1 and TRBJ1-4; 8 bases are a match to TRBD1. V shed 1 base and J 7 bases; nucleotides not matched to a gene: 6. Germline V gene sequence: CDR1 SGHRS, CDR2 YFSETQ. The CDR3 length is 15 residues. The DNA for the CDR3 is TGCGCCAGCAGCTTGCAGGGGGCGGAGAGTGAAAAACTGTTTTTT. Residues: CASSLQGAESEKLFF.

The rearrangement links TRBV9 to TRBJ2-5; 10 bases line up with TRBD2. J lost 3 bases, V lost 4 bases, and 21 bases had no gene match. Germline V gives CDR1 SGDLS, CDR2 YYNGEE. CDR3 size: 20 residues. The CDR3 DNA reads TGTGCCAGCAGCTCTCGCGGGAGGATCGTCGCTAGCGGGGGAAAAGAGACCCAGTACTTC. The encoded protein is CASSSRGRIVASGGKETQYF.

This chain joins TRBV7-2 and TRBJ2-6; TRBD1 might be the D (6 bases). CDR3 size: 16 residues. Germline CDR1 and CDR2: SGHTA and FQGNSA. Trimming left V 4 bases short and J 3 bases short, with 13 bases between. The DNA for the CDR3 is TGTGCCAGCAGCTACCTACAGGGCGGTGGGGCCAACGTCCTGACTTTC. This codes for CASSYLQGGGANVLTF. The full variable domain, completed using reference TRBV7-2 and TRBJ2-6, is GAGVSQSPSNKVTEKGKDVELRCDPISGHTALYWYRQSLGQGLEFLIYFQGNSAPDKSGLPSDRFSAERTGGSVSTLTIQRTQQEDSAVYLCASSYLQGGGANVLTFGAGSRLTVL.

This clone was observed a few times. The CDR3 DNA is TGTGCCAGCTCACTCGGACAAGCCCAAGAGACCCAGTACTTC. Its translation is CASSLGQAQETQYF. This chain uses TRBV18 with TRBJ2-5, with a possible D match to TRBD1 (5 bases). Germline V gene sequence: CDR1 KGHSH, CDR2 LQKENI. V shed 4 bases and J shed 1 base, with 10 bases lying between them. The CDR3 totals 14 residues.